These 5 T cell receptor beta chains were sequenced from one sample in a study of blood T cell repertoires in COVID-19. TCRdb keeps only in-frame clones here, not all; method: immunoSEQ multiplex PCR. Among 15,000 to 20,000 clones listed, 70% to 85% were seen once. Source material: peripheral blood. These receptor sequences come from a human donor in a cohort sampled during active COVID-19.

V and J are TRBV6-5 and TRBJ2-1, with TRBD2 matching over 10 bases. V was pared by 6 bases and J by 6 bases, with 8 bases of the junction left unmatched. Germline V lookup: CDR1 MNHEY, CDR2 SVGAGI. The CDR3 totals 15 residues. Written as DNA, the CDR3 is TGTGCCAGCAGGGATAGCGGGAGGAAACTCAATGAGCAGTTCTTC. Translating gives CASRDSGRKLNEQFF.

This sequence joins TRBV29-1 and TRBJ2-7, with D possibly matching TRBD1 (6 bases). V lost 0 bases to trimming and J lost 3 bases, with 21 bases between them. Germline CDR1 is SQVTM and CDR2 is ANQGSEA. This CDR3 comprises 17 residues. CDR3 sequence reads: CSVEDETGKGLLYEQYF. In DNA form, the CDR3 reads TGCAGCGTTGAAGATGAGACAGGAAAAGGCCTGCTCTACGAGCAGTACTTC.

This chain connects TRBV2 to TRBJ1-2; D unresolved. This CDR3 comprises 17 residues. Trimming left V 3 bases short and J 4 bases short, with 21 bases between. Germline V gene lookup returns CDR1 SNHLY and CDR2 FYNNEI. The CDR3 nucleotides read TGTGCCAGCAGTGATTTTTCCACGCGGAGCGGGAGCTATGGCTACACCTTC. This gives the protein CASSDFSTRSGSYGYTF.

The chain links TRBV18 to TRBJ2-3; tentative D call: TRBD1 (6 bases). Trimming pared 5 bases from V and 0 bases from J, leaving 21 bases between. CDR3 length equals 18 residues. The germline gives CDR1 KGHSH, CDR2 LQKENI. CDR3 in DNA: TGTGCCAGCTCATCGAAGGAGAGACTCACAGGGAGCACAGATACGCAGTATTTT. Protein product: CASSSKERLTGSTDTQYF.

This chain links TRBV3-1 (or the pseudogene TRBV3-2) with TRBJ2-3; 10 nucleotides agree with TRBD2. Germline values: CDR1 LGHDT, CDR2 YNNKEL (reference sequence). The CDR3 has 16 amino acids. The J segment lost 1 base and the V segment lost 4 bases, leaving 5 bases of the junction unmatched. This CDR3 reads CASSLAAGGRTDTQYF. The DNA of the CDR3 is TGTGCCAGCAGCCTGGCAGCGGGAGGGCGCACAGATACGCAGTATTTT.